In its sample, the clone carrying this T cell receptor (beta chain) was seen a few times. These data belong to a study of cytomegalovirus exposure and HLA in healthy donors. Overall study context: In an earlier analysis, 90 million to 130 million unique TCR beta sequences were found from about 190 million T cells.

The PCR ran on 60 Vbeta and 13 Jbeta primers. Measured with immunoSEQ multiplex PCR; TCRdb has only the in-frame clones, and not every one. Of roughly 180,000 clones in the sample, just under 80% were seen once. The CDR3 contains 15 residues. The V gene's germline CDR1 is SGHDT and CDR2 YYEEEE. V shed 1 base, J shed 1 base, and the junction held 3 bases outside the gene matches. Material for sequencing was PBMCs. The source of this sequence is a female donor in good health and CMV-seronegative. The V and J genes are TRBV5-6 and TRBJ2-7, with TRBD1 identical over 9 bases. Written as DNA, the CDR3 is TGTGCCAGCAGCTTGCCGGGACAGGGTTCCTACGAGCAGTACTTC. It codes for CASSLPGQGSYEQYF.